This T cell receptor (beta chain) originates from a study of shared clonotypes between healthy human individuals. The study, taken as a whole, reports: Collection of samples was limited to blood; tissue repertoires likely differ.

In replicate PCRs of sorted subsets, around 200 ng DNA, about 29,000 T cell genomes, was used. Here immunoSEQ multiplex PCR was the method, and the copy in TCRdb shows in-frame clones only, minus some. The table has some 1.5 million clones, about 98% seen once. Remarks on this clone: Its antigen is as yet unknown.

The CDR3 runs 13 residues. V was pared by 6 bases and J by 5 bases, with 11 bases between. Germline CDR1 is SGHNT and CDR2 is YYREEE (reference sequence). The chain recombines TRBV5-4 with TRBJ2-2; a possible D gene is TRBD2 (5 bases). Material for sequencing was naive CD4+ T cells sorted from blood. Subset in this sample: CD45RA+ positively selected. This TCR came from a man aged 25-40 years in good health. DNA of the CDR3: TGTGCCAGCACCCAGGAGGTTACCGGGGAGCTGTTTTTT. Residues: CASTQEVTGELFF.